These 7 T cell receptor beta chains share one sample of origin, sequenced in a study of graft-versus-host responses after intestinal transplantation. The method was immunoSEQ multiplex PCR; TCRdb's version includes in-frame clones alone and lacks a portion of them. The data hold 85,000 to 100,000 clones, with roughly 92% observed a single time. These receptors' antigens are unknown. The input for sequencing was unstimulated CD4+ T cells sorted from spleen or lymph node cells, taken before intestinal transplant. All receptors derive from a human donor who received an intestinal transplant.

The genes are TRBV6-6 and TRBJ2-7; 10 bases line up with TRBD1. V lost 0 bases, J lost 5 bases, and 4 bases stayed unmatched. There are 15 residues in the CDR3. Germline V gene lookup returns CDR1 MNHNY and CDR2 SVGAGI (reference sequence). The CDR3 DNA follows: TGTGCCAGCAGTTACTCGCGGGACAGGGGCCACGAGCAGTACTTC. Translation: CASSYSRDRGHEQYF.

This rearrangement joins TRBV27 to TRBJ2-7; D is ambiguous. The CDR3 is made up of 15 amino acids. Trimming shortened V by 3 bases and J by 2 bases, and 14 bases separated the two germline ends. Looked up from germline, CDR1 is MNHEY and CDR2 is SMNVEV (reference sequence). CDR3 loop: CASSFDRLSTYEQYF. CDR3 nucleotides: TGTGCCAGCAGTTTTGATAGGCTTAGCACCTACGAGCAGTACTTC.

The V call is TRBV27, the J call TRBJ2-1, with 7 bases identical to TRBD2. The germline V gene has CDR1 MNHEY and CDR2 SMNVEV (reference sequence). The CDR3 totals 16 residues. V lost 2 bases to trimming and J lost 3 bases; unmatched junction nucleotides: 7. DNA of the CDR3: TGTGCCAGCAGTTTAACCCGGAGCGGGATCTACAATGAGCAGTTCTTC. It specifies CASSLTRSGIYNEQFF.

This clone was counted only a few times. The genes are TRBV7-3 and TRBJ1-1; 7 bases map to TRBD1. Trimming took 5 bases from V and 3 from J; bases not matched to a gene: 3. This CDR3 has 13 amino acids. Per germline, CDR1 SGHTA and CDR2 FQGTGA. The CDR3 DNA reads TGTGCCAGCAGCCTACAGGGGTACACTGAAGCTTTCTTT. It yields the protein CASSLQGYTEAFF.

The rearrangement links TRBV5-1 to TRBJ2-7; 8 bases fit TRBD2. The CDR3 has 14 amino acids. Germline CDR1 SGHRS, CDR2 YFSETQ. J gave up 5 bases and V 6 bases, and 10 bases lay outside the gene matches. This CDR3 is CASTPGLVVNEQYF. In nucleotides, the CDR3 is TGCGCCAGCACCCCGGGACTAGTAGTCAACGAGCAGTACTTC.

This chain uses TRBV30 with TRBJ1-6; 10 nucleotides match TRBD1. Germline V gene sequence: CDR1 GTSNPN, CDR2 SVGIG (reference sequence). This CDR3 contains 14 residues. The ends lost 5 bases at V and 7 bases at J; junction bases unmatched: 5. The chain's CDR3 is CAWGGQGRNSPLHF. The CDR3 bases are TGTGCCTGGGGGGGACAGGGGAGAAATTCACCCCTCCACTTT.

The chain joins TRBV29-1 to TRBJ1-1, with a weak D call TRBD1 (5 bases). Trimming took off 4 bases at V and 7 bases at J, with 10 bases between the two ends. Per the germline V gene, CDR1 is SQVTM and CDR2 is ANQGSEA. This CDR3 spans 11 amino acids. CDR3 loop: CSVVRGSEAFF. CDR3 nucleotide sequence: TGCAGCGTTGTAAGGGGAAGTGAAGCTTTCTTT.